The clone carrying this T cell receptor beta chain was recorded only once. The entry originates in a study of blood T cell repertoires in COVID-19. Study background: Sources were T cells, B-cell-depleted T cells, or PBMCs; the material itself was cDNA or gDNA.

Repertoires were generated with immunoSEQ multiplex PCR, while TCRdb's copy carries only in-frame clones and drops some. The table has 350,000 or so clones, around 87% seen once. The germline gives CDR1 SGHRS, CDR2 YFSETQ. The V end lost 5 bases, the J end lost 4 bases, and 9 bases lay between the germline ends. The CDR3 has 13 residues. This sequence joins TRBV5-1 and TRBJ1-4, with a tentative D call TRBD1 (5 bases). Sequencing used peripheral blood. The receptor was isolated from a woman aged 30 to 39 with COVID-19, enrolled during active disease. The CDR3: CASRLQGNEKLFF. The CDR3 nucleotides are TGCGCCAGCAGACTCCAGGGTAATGAAAAACTGTTTTTT.